A single T cell receptor (beta chain) is shown here with its context. Antigen: not known. The sample belongs to a study of early T cells in non-severe SARS-CoV-2 infection. Study overall: Sequencing was performed on bulk RNA from unsorted whole blood, leaving chains unpaired. Study-wide points: VDJdb matching, biased toward anti-spike CD8 responses, missed private and CD4 specificities.

Researchers attached unique molecular identifiers to individual cDNA molecules. Via MiXCR, TCRdb re-called the 5' RACE reads, giving one row per CDR3 protein. The sample consists of some 78,000 distinct CDR3 sequences, under 15% of them appearing once. V shed 0 bases and J shed 2 bases, with 8 bases lying between them. This CDR3 comprises 15 residues. Germline values: CDR1 LNHNV, CDR2 YYDKDF (reference sequence). This clonotype originated in an adult who was a healthcare worker with PCR-confirmed SARS-CoV-2 infection or an uninfected control (not recorded which). The V gene is TRBV15, the J gene TRBJ1-3; D is ambiguous. Sequencing was done on a sample of whole blood. The CDR3 sequence: CATSRDPNTGNTIYF. In DNA, the CDR3 is TGTGCCACCAGCAGAGATCCCAACACTGGAAACACCATATATTTT.